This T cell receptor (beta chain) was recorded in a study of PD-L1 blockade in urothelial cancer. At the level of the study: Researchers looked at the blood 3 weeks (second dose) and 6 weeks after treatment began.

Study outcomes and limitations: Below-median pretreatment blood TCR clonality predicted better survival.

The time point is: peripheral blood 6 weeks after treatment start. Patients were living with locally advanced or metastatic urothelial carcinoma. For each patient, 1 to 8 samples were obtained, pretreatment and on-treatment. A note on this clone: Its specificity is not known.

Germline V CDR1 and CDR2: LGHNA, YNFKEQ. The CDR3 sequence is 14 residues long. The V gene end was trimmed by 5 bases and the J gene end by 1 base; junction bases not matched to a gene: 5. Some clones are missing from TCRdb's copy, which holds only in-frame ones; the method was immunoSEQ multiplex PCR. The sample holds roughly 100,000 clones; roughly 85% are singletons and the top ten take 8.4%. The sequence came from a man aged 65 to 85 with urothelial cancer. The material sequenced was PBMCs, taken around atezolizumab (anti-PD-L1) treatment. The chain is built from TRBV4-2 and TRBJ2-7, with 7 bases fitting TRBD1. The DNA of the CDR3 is TGTGCCAGCAGCTCTTGGACAGGATCCTACGAGCAGTACTTC. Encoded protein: CASSSWTGSYEQYF.